This T cell receptor (beta chain) was profiled in a study of blood T cell repertoires in COVID-19. Assay used: immunoSEQ multiplex PCR; TCRdb lists only in-frame clones, some missing. The sample lists about 280,000 clones; over 85% were seen once. The CDR3 consists of 15 residues. Per germline, CDR1 SGHNT and CDR2 YYREEE (reference sequence). Trimming shortened V by 4 bases and J by 0 bases, and 8 bases separated the two germline ends. The sequenced sample was PBMCs or T cells enriched from blood (not recorded which). The sequence derives from a woman aged 60 to 75 who had recovered from COVID-19. The rearrangement uses TRBV5-4 and TRBJ2-6; D unresolved. The CDR3 DNA reads as TGTGCCAGCAGCCCAGCTAGCTCTGGGGCCAACGTCCTGACTTTC. As protein: CASSPASSGANVLTF.